The next 20 T cell receptor beta chains were all read from a single sample in a study of T cells in Graves' hyperthyroidism and ophthalmopathy. Template material for amplifying TCR beta CDR3 regions consisted of RNA transcripts. The HTBI primer set was used in a first-round RT-PCR of the TCR CDR3. One entry per CDR3 protein, called by TCRdb with MiXCR from the multiplex PCR reads. The sample records some 270,000 distinct CDR3 sequences, approximately 25% being singletons. The specimen sequenced was blood. Every receptor here comes from a middle-aged woman with Graves' ophthalmopathy.

This clonotype occurred many times. This sequence joins TRBV20-1 and TRBJ2-7, with 13 bases identical to TRBD2. After removal of 5 bases from V and 7 bases from J, the junction contained 5 bases not matched to a gene. This CDR3 has 13 residues. CDR1 is DFQATT and CDR2 is SNEGSKA in the germline V gene (reference sequence). DNA for the CDR3: TGCAGTGCTCTGACTAGCGGGAGGAGGGAGCAGTACTTC. Translated: CSALTSGRREQYF.

This clonotype appeared a few times. The chain couples TRBV4-2 to TRBJ2-4, with 8 nucleotides matching TRBD1. CDR1 and CDR2 (germline): LGHNA, YNFKEQ. J was trimmed by 1 base and V by 0 bases; bases with no gene match: 11. This CDR3 has 19 amino acids. In DNA form, the CDR3 reads TGTGCCAGCAGCCAAGATTGGCAGGGGGCCGGGTCGGCCAAAAACATTCAGTACTTC. Its translation is CASSQDWQGAGSAKNIQYF.

This clonotype was found many times. The V gene is TRBV28, the J gene TRBJ2-2, with no clear D. The V gene lost 8 bases and the J gene lost 7 bases, with 14 bases spanning the gap. Germline CDR1 MDHEN, CDR2 SYDVKM. The CDR3 has 13 amino acids. CDR3 coding DNA: TGTGCCAGCCTTTCCACCTGGGGCGGGGAGCTGTTTTTT. The encoded protein is CASLSTWGGELFF.

Details on this clonotype: Given a much more abundant clone one base away, this may be a read error. This chain links TRBV29-1 with TRBJ1-1, with D possibly being TRBD1 (5 bases). Germline values: CDR1 SQVTM, CDR2 ANQGSEA. This CDR3 spans 12 amino acids. CDR3 sequence: CSVGRDGTESFF. DNA for the CDR3: TGCAGCGTTGGCAGGGATGGAACTGAATCTTTCTTT.

This clonotype was seen ten or more times. V is TRBV28 and J is TRBJ2-5; TRBD1 matches at 9 bases. The CDR3 consists of 12 residues. V was clipped by 7 bases and J by 4 bases; unmatched bases: 1. Germline-derived CDR1 and CDR2 are MDHEN and SYDVKM. In nucleotides, the CDR3 is TGTGCCAGCAAGACAGGGGGAGAGACCCAGTACTTC. It translates to CASKTGGETQYF. The entire variable domain, with the rest obtained from reference TRBV28 and TRBJ2-5, is as follows: DVKVTQSSRYLVKRTGEKVFLECVQDMDHENMFWYRQDPGLGLRLIYFSYDVKMKEKGDIPEGYSVSREKKERFSLILESASTNQTSMYLCASKTGGETQYFGPGTRLLVL.

The sample holds many counts of this clonotype. The rearrangement joins TRBV28 to TRBJ2-5; 9 nucleotides line up with TRBD2. This CDR3 has 16 amino acids. V was pared by 6 bases and J by 4 bases, with 12 bases of the junction left unmatched. Germline V gives CDR1 MDHEN, CDR2 SYDVKM. DNA for the CDR3: TGTGCCAGCAGCGTGCGGGGGGGGCGGGATGGAGAGACCCAGTACTTC. Protein product: CASSVRGGRDGETQYF.

The table lists this clonotype with many counts. The rearrangement uses TRBV20-1 and TRBJ1-3; 12 nucleotides match TRBD1. Losses at the gene ends were 5 bases for V and 7 bases for J; bases not matched to a gene: 3. CDR1 is DFQATT and CDR2 is SNEGSKA in the germline V gene (reference sequence). The CDR3 runs to 13 residues. The CDR3 loop reads CSARDRGLNTIYF. CDR3 nucleotide sequence: TGCAGTGCTCGGGACAGGGGGCTGAACACCATATATTTT.

This sequence joins TRBV6-1 and TRBJ2-5, with 7 bases identical to TRBD2. The V gene's germline CDR1 is MNHNS and CDR2 SASEGT. V trimming: 2 bases; J trimming: 4 bases; junction bases outside the gene matches: 4. The CDR3 spans 14 residues. CDR3 bases: TGTGCCAGCAGTGAAATAGGCGGGAGAGAGACCCAGTACTTC. Protein product: CASSEIGGRETQYF.

Many counts were recorded for this clonotype. The chain is built from TRBV6-2 or TRBV6-3 and TRBJ2-7, with 14 bases lining up with TRBD2. The V segment lost 2 bases and the J segment 6 bases; nucleotides outside the gene matches: 3. The CDR3 runs 15 residues. Germline CDR1 and CDR2: MNHEY and SVGEGT. This chain's CDR3 is CASSYGTSGSSEQYF. As DNA, the CDR3 is TGTGCCAGCAGTTACGGGACTAGCGGGAGCTCCGAGCAGTACTTC.

Many counts were recorded for this clonotype. The chain recombines TRBV28 with TRBJ2-7; 14 bases fit TRBD2. The CDR3 is made up of 17 amino acids. Germline V gives CDR1 MDHEN, CDR2 SYDVKM. V trimming: 5 bases; J trimming: 4 bases; junction bases outside the gene matches: 10. CDR3 region: CASSNPGLAGVGYEQYF. The CDR3 nucleotides are TGTGCCAGCAGTAATCCGGGACTAGCGGGAGTGGGTTACGAGCAGTACTTC.

The chain links TRBV5-1 to TRBJ1-2; 9 nucleotides line up with TRBD1. V lost 3 bases, J lost 6 bases, and 9 bases stayed unmatched. Germline CDR1 reads SGHRS; CDR2 reads YFSETQ. The CDR3 totals 15 residues. The CDR3 spells CASSSQGAEGDGYTF. The DNA for the CDR3 is TGCGCCAGCAGCTCACAGGGGGCCGAGGGAGATGGCTACACCTTC.

This clonotype was seen more than once but under ten times. The J gene is TRBJ2-2, the V gene TRBV3-1; 7 nucleotides line up with TRBD2. V lost 1 base and J lost 6; bases outside the gene matches: 8. Germline V gene sequence: CDR1 LGHDT, CDR2 YNNKEL (reference sequence). This CDR3 spans 16 amino acids. In DNA, the CDR3 is TGTGCCAGCAGCCAAGCACCGGGACTAACCGCCGGGGAGCTGTTTTTT. Its protein is CASSQAPGLTAGELFF.

This clonotype was observed many times. This chain links TRBV13 with TRBJ2-2, with TRBD1 identical over 8 bases. The length of the CDR3 is 13 residues. Looked up from germline, CDR1 is PRHDT and CDR2 is FYEKMQ (reference sequence). Losses at the gene ends were 5 bases for V and 6 bases for J; bases not matched to a gene: 2. This chain's CDR3 is CASSPDRAGELFF. Written as DNA, the CDR3 is TGTGCCAGCAGCCCGGACAGGGCCGGGGAGCTGTTTTTT.

The V call is TRBV28, the J call TRBJ2-7; TRBD1 matches at 7 bases. The germline V gene encodes CDR1 MDHEN and CDR2 SYDVKM. Trimming at V came to 3 bases and at J to 2 bases, leaving 4 bases not matched to a gene. CDR3 length equals 14 residues. CDR3 region: CASSLGDSPYEQYF. The CDR3 DNA is TGTGCCAGCAGTTTGGGGGACAGCCCCTACGAGCAGTACTTC.

The table lists this clonotype with many counts. The chain has TRBV6-1 and TRBJ1-2; D is possibly TRBD1 (6 bases). The CDR3 contains 13 residues. Looked up from germline, CDR1 is MNHNS and CDR2 is SASEGT. V was shortened by 6 bases and J by 5 bases, with 13 bases between the two germline ends. The CDR3 loop reads CASSDRTVYGYTF. The CDR3 DNA is TGTGCCAGCAGCGATAGGACAGTTTATGGCTACACCTTC.

The chain links TRBV10-3 to TRBJ1-2; 8 bases are a match to TRBD1. The CDR3 runs to 15 residues. J gave up 2 bases and V 2 bases, and 4 bases lay outside the gene matches. The germline CDR1 and CDR2 sequences are ENHRY and SYGVKD. In nucleotides, the CDR3 is TGTGCCATCAGTGAGGGACAGGGAGGAAACTATGGCTACACCTTC. Encoded protein: CAISEGQGGNYGYTF.

This clonotype was observed at least ten times. This chain's CDR3 is CASSLDRGGGTGELFF. The DNA of the CDR3 is TGTGCCAGCAGCCTTGACAGGGGCGGTGGGACCGGGGAGCTGTTTTTT. This rearrangement joins TRBV27 to TRBJ2-2, with 8 nucleotides matching TRBD1. The CDR3 is 16 amino acids. V lost 6 bases and J lost 5; bases outside the gene matches: 11. Germline V lookup: CDR1 MNHEY, CDR2 SMNVEV (reference sequence).

This clonotype was seen at least ten times. V usage is TRBV28 and J usage is TRBJ2-7, with D maybe TRBD1 (6 bases). This CDR3 region has 13 residues. Trimming shortened V by 5 bases and J by 2 bases, and 10 bases separated the two germline ends. Looked up from germline, CDR1 is MDHEN and CDR2 is SYDVKM. CDR3: CASSHTGTYEQYF. CDR3 nucleotide sequence: TGTGCCAGCAGTCACACAGGGACCTACGAGCAGTACTTC. The full variable domain, in which reference TRBV28 and TRBJ2-7 provide the parts outside the CDR3, is DVKVTQSSRYLVKRTGEKVFLECVQDMDHENMFWYRQDPGLGLRLIYFSYDVKMKEKGDIPEGYSVSREKKERFSLILESASTNQTSMYLCASSHTGTYEQYFGPGTRLTVT.

This clonotype appeared many times. V is TRBV19 and J is TRBJ1-2; 8 nucleotides line up with TRBD1. Trimming took 8 bases from V and 5 from J; bases not matched to a gene: 7. Per the germline V gene, CDR1 is LNHDA and CDR2 is SQIVND (reference sequence). This CDR3 comprises 13 residues. The CDR3 here is CASSTGVFYGYTF. DNA of the CDR3: TGTGCCAGTTCGACAGGGGTCTTTTATGGCTACACCTTC.

There are many counts of this clonotype. This sequence joins TRBV28 and TRBJ2-2; no definite D call. The CDR3 totals 14 residues. Germline CDR1 reads MDHEN; CDR2 reads SYDVKM. The V end lost 3 bases, the J end lost 7 bases, and 12 bases lay between the germline ends. CDR3 protein: CASSLVTVGGELFF. The CDR3 DNA follows: TGTGCCAGCAGTTTGGTCACGGTGGGCGGGGAGCTGTTTTTT.